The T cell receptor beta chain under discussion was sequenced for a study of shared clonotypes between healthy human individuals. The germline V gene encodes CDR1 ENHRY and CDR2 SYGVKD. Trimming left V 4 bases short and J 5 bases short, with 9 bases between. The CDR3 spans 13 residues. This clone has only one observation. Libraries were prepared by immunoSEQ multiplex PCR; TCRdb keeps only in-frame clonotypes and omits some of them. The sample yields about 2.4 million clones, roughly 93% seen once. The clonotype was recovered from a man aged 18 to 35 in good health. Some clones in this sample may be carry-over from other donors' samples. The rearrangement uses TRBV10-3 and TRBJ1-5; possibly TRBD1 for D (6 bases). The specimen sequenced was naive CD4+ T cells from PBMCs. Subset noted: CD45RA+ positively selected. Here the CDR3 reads CAISGDTYQPQHF. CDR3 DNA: TGTGCCATCAGTGGGGACACTTATCAGCCCCAGCATTTT.